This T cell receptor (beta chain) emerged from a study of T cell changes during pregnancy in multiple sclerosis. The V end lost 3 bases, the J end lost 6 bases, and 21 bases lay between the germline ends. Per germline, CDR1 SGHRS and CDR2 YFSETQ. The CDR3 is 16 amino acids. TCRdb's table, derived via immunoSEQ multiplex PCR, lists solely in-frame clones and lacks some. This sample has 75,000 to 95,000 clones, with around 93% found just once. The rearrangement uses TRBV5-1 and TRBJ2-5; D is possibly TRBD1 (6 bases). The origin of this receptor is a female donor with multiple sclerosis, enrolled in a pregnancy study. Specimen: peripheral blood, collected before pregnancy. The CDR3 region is CASSSYSVRGGQTQYF. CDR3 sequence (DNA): TGCGCCAGCAGCTCATATTCTGTCAGGGGCGGACAGACCCAGTACTTC.